This T cell receptor (beta chain) was recorded in a study of blood T cell repertoires in COVID-19. Study-level information: Some COVID-19 samples were acute and others convalescent; all came from the United States, Italy and Spain.

Authors' data handling: Reference gene primer amplification in the assay estimated nucleated cell counts. Repertoires were generated with immunoSEQ multiplex PCR, while TCRdb's copy carries only in-frame clones and drops some. D and trimming were read from the DNA, whereas the V and J calls and clone size are those reported in that table. The data show 140,000 or so clones, approximately 80% seen once. Participant-reported clinical history was the basis for cohort assignment. Up to 2 weeks before entering the study, exposed participants had met a COVID-19 case. Germline V gives CDR1 MNHEY, CDR2 SMNVEV (reference sequence). The germline V and J ends were trimmed by 6 bases and 0 bases, with 15 bases remaining between them. The CDR3 contains 16 residues.

Input material: PBMCs or T cells enriched from blood (not recorded which). This TCR came from a young woman who had been exposed to COVID-19. The rearrangement joins TRBV27 to TRBJ2-1; maybe TRBD1 (6 bases). CDR3 loop: CASSSEPRGSYNEQFF. The CDR3 nucleotides read TGTGCCAGCAGCTCCGAACCCAGGGGCTCCTACAATGAGCAGTTCTTC.